Below, 8 T cell receptor beta chains from the same sample are listed, as sequenced in a study of graft-versus-host responses after intestinal transplantation. Method: immunoSEQ multiplex PCR; TCRdb's copy keeps in-frame clones and lacks some. The repertoire includes around 130,000 clones, around nine tenths of them detected once, and over 0.15% sits in the top ten. No cognate antigen is known for these TCRs. Specimen: unstimulated CD4+ T cells sorted from spleen or lymph node cells, collected before intestinal transplant. These receptors all come from a human donor who received an intestinal transplant.

This clone occurred a few times. The chain carries TRBV19 and TRBJ2-7, with TRBD2 as a possible D gene (6 bases). CDR3 length: 12 residues. Trimming left V 3 bases short and J 3 bases short, with 6 bases between. The germline gives CDR1 LNHDA, CDR2 SQIVND (reference sequence). DNA for the CDR3: TGTGCCAGTAGTATGGGGGGCTACGAGCAGTACTTC. Translating gives CASSMGGYEQYF.

The chain couples TRBV27 to TRBJ1-6, with TRBD1 matching 7 bases. CDR1 and CDR2 (germline): MNHEY, SMNVEV (reference sequence). V lost 0 bases and J lost 13; bases outside the gene matches: 12. The CDR3 length is 16 residues. The CDR3 here is CASSLSSQGVVVPLHF. The CDR3 region has the DNA TGTGCCAGCAGTTTATCCAGCCAGGGGGTGGTTGTCCCCCTCCACTTT.

V usage is TRBV2 and J usage is TRBJ1-1; 7 nucleotides align to TRBD1. There are 15 residues in the CDR3. Germline CDR1 and CDR2: SNHLY and FYNNEI. Trimming took 6 bases from V and 5 from J; bases not matched to a gene: 12. CDR3 nucleotides: TGTGCCAGCAGATCAGAACAGGGGATTGGTACTGAAGCTTTCTTT. It encodes CASRSEQGIGTEAFF. The entire variable domain, with the rest obtained from reference TRBV2 and TRBJ1-1, is as follows: EPEVTQTPSHQVTQMGQEVILRCVPISNHLYFYWYRQILGQKVEFLVSFYNNEISEKSEIFDDQFSVERPDGSNFTLKIRSTKLEDSAMYFCASRSEQGIGTEAFFGQGTRLTVV.

The chain carries TRBV9 and TRBJ1-6; D uncertain. V was trimmed by 2 bases and J by 9 bases, leaving 6 bases between them. Looked up from germline, CDR1 is SGDLS and CDR2 is YYNGEE. The CDR3 has 12 amino acids. The chain's CDR3 is CASSVPGSPLHF. CDR3 nucleotides: TGTGCCAGCAGCGTGCCTGGTTCACCCCTCCACTTT.

This rearrangement joins TRBV6-1 to TRBJ1-5; 9 positions agree with TRBD1. The CDR3 extends over 13 amino acids. Trimming cost V 6 bases and J 7 bases; bases outside gene matches: 4. The V gene's germline CDR1 is MNHNS and CDR2 SASEGT. CDR3: CASRRQGDQPQHF. In nucleotides, the CDR3 is TGTGCCAGCAGACGACAGGGGGACCAGCCCCAGCATTTT.

The chain is built from TRBV10-2 and TRBJ2-3, with a tentative D call TRBD2 (6 bases). Trimming took off 7 bases at V and 2 bases at J, with 10 bases between the two ends. The CDR3 spans 13 residues. Germline values: CDR1 WSHSY, CDR2 SAAADI. The CDR3 region is CASMGGFTDTQYF. CDR3 DNA sequence: TGCGCCAGCATGGGGGGATTCACAGATACGCAGTATTTT.

This chain joins TRBV5-1 and TRBJ2-7; maybe TRBD1 (6 bases). This CDR3 is 13 amino acids long. Germline CDR1 and CDR2: SGHRS and YFSETQ. V lost 0 bases to trimming and J lost 8 bases, with 12 bases between them. The CDR3 nucleotides read TGCGCCAGCAGCTTGGTGGACAGCGTTCAGCAGTACTTC. Translating it yields CASSLVDSVQQYF.

The gene calls are TRBV18 and TRBJ1-6; D is possibly TRBD1 (5 bases). V was cut by 1 base and J by 6 bases, with 10 bases left in between. This CDR3 spans 15 amino acids. Germline CDR1 and CDR2: KGHSH and LQKENI. CDR3 amino acids: CASSPRGLLNSPLHF. In nucleotides, the CDR3 is TGTGCCAGCTCACCACGGGGACTACTTAATTCACCCCTCCACTTT.